This TCR beta chain was retrieved from a study of cytomegalovirus exposure and HLA in healthy donors. General study findings and limits: Many donors carried some public TCRs, although rarity characterized most TCR sequences. Later analysis found that TCR beta chains associated with HLA were more clonally expanded than other, equally common chains. The authors reported that TCR beta sequences could predict HLA-A and HLA-B alleles. These predictions were accurate for most subjects in the first cohort.

The PCR used 60 Vbeta and 13 Jbeta primers. Data came from immunoSEQ multiplex PCR; TCRdb stores just in-frame clones and leaves some out. The sample includes 100,000 to 120,000 clones, 77% of them seen just once. Comments on this clone: Its antigen is still unknown.

The CDR3 sequence is 13 residues long. V was trimmed by 7 bases and J by 4 bases, leaving 11 bases between them. Germline V gene sequence: CDR1 LNHDA, CDR2 SQIVND (reference sequence). Each donor was healthy, and each was a bone marrow donor. The genes are TRBV19 and TRBJ2-1; the D gene is possibly TRBD1 (6 bases). This sequence originates from a middle-aged woman in good health and CMV-seropositive. What was sequenced was PBMCs. CDR3 region: CASMGRGYNEQFF. The CDR3 DNA reads TGTGCCAGTATGGGTAGGGGGTACAATGAGCAGTTCTTC. Looking up the rest from reference TRBV19 and TRBJ2-1 gives the full variable domain: DGGITQSPKYLFRKEGQNVTLSCEQNLNHDAMYWYRQDPGQGLRLIYYSQIVNDFQKGDIAEGYSVSREKKESFPLTVTSAQKNPTAFYLCASMGRGYNEQFFGPGTRLTVL.